Detailed here is one TCR beta chain. Its antigen is currently unknown. This sample stems from a study of shared clonotypes between healthy human individuals. General study points: Sampling covered blood only; tissue repertoires likely differ.

In germline, CDR1 is WSHSY, CDR2 SAAADI. This CDR3 contains 14 residues. Unmatched junction bases numbered 3, after V lost 9 bases and J lost 1 base. Researchers divided each subset's genomic DNA evenly across several immunoSEQ plates. Produced via immunoSEQ multiplex PCR; TCRdb's table is partial and in-frame only. This repertoire shows 300,000 to 400,000 clones, over 75% found once; its top ten account for around 15%. This TCR was sampled from a young man in good health. The chain couples TRBV10-2 to TRBJ1-4; 9 bases fit TRBD1. Sequencing was done on a sample of memory CD8+ T cells sorted from blood. Subset meaning: CD45RO+ cells pooled with CCR7-negative TemRA cells. The CDR3 DNA follows: TGCGCCAGTCAGGACAGGGGAACTAATGAAAAACTGTTTTTT. It encodes CASQDRGTNEKLFF.